This T cell receptor beta chain is from a study of CD8 T cells in ankylosing spondylitis. Findings of the study overall: Earlier authors reported some of these motif variants in reactive arthritis synovial fluid and blood. Characteristic, it appeared, of ankylosing spondylitis blood was a TCR beta motif of several highly homologous variants. Significantly higher representation of disease-linked clones was reported for matched ankylosing spondylitis synovial fluid.

V lost 1 base and J 8 bases, leaving 10 bases between the germline ends. The CDR3 spans 13 residues. Germline V gene lookup returns CDR1 KGHDR and CDR2 SFDVKD. This clonotype was found a few times. What it binds is not known. With molecular barcodes, quantitative 5'-RACE was used to make the TCR beta libraries. A single record per CDR3 protein comes from TCRdb applying MiXCR to the 5' RACE reads. The sample holds roughly 220,000 distinct CDR3 sequences, roughly 18% seen once. This receptor was identified in a male donor with ankylosing spondylitis. The material sequenced was blood, either unsorted or a sorted T cell fraction (not recorded which). The chain joins TRBV24-1 to TRBJ1-2; D call uncertain. The CDR3 sequence: CATSDLSGFGYTF. For the CDR3, the DNA is TGTGCCACCAGTGATTTAAGCGGGTTCGGCTACACCTTC.